This TCR beta chain was recovered during a study of cytomegalovirus exposure and HLA in healthy donors (dated by TCRdb to the late 2010s). About the study as a whole: An earlier analysis of approximately 600 of the donors reported about 290 Gb of sequence data and approximately 110 million unique TCR beta sequences from 150 million to 200 million T cells. Around 320 gigabases of sequencing data and tens of millions of unique TCR sequences were included in an early release covering about 600 HLA-typed donors. Among the roughly 410 genotyped donors, under 90% belonged to the genetic ancestry cluster associated with self-reported Caucasian donors. The aim of the study was to test whether cataloging public T cell receptors could identify signatures of past pathogen exposure. The study profiled the T cell repertoires of hundreds of subjects by immunosequencing and related them to cytomegalovirus serostatus. In addition to the first cohort of 666 subjects, a separate validation cohort of approximately 120 different subjects was used. To predict cytomegalovirus infection status, the study combined high-throughput TCR immunosequencing, statistical association of individual TCRs with disease status, and machine learning. To study patterns of TCR occurrence, a later analysis re-analyzed previously published TCR beta repertoires from 550 to 800 donors and added high-resolution HLA genotyping. The later analysis used no new phenotypic data to find candidate immune exposures, relying instead on TCR beta sequences and their occurrence across donors. An earlier analysis of fewer than 700 of the donors applied high-throughput TCR beta sequencing to assess whether each TCR beta V gene segment acted as functional or pseudogenic. Alongside the repertoire data, information on donor age, sex, ethnicity and CMV serostatus was compiled. A later genetic analysis took genome-wide SNP genotypes for about 55% of the 666 donors and used that subset as a discovery cohort. All discovery cohort repertoires had been generated on a single sequencing platform. HLA typing included class I and class II loci at four-digit resolution. Typing coverage varied by locus: roughly 620-640 donors for A, B, C, DRB1 and DQB1; 522 for DQA1; more than 600 for DPA1; approximately 450 for DPB1. Roughly 5 DR-DQ haplotypes were handled as single units for association and clustering because linkage in the cohort was strong. Among roughly 400 genotyped donors of the cohort, an average of roughly 230,000 unique TCR beta nucleotide sequences was sequenced per donor, of which about 20% were non-productive.

Results the study describes overall, beyond this receptor: The classifier was reported to diagnose cytomegalovirus status with high specificity and sensitivity in both the original cohort and the validation cohort. A later genetic analysis associated a missense DCLRE1C variant with V-gene and J-gene trimming of TCR beta chains, and an independent cohort replicated the association. Linkage disequilibrium might explain the correlated functional status among segregating V segments, but an unknown experimental factor could not be excluded. In a later analysis, TCR association rates were found to vary across HLA loci, with the most associated TCRs seen for DRB1 alleles and the fewest for HLA-C alleles. It was suggested by the authors that the approach could potentially be generalized to other disease states and immunological phenotypes. An earlier analysis of approximately 600 of the donors showed that most TCR beta V segments appeared in productive rearrangements either about 90% or about 30% of the time, which broadly matched IMGT annotations. In vitro tests confirmed that a few of the cytomegalovirus-associated TCR beta chains recognize cytomegalovirus antigens. In a later genetic analysis, fewer N-insertions in productive TCRs were reported among donors in an Asian-associated ancestry cluster than the roughly 710-donor mean. When HLA alleles, especially DR and DQ, strongly co-occurred, TCR associations were difficult to assign to individual alleles. A cluster of highly shared sequence variants was judged likely to be a technical artifact of the sequencing pipeline. The study gave a list of 150 to 200 TCR beta chains associated with cytomegalovirus. Most CMV-associated TCR beta chains appeared to be HLA-restricted in a later analysis, and the HLA associations seemed to be driven largely by CMV exposure. A further reported finding was that TCR beta sequences accurately predicted the HLA-A and HLA-B alleles for most subjects in the first cohort. According to a later analysis, parvovirus B19, influenza, CMV and Epstein-Barr virus appeared linked to several top co-occurrence clusters. In this cohort, only TCR beta chains were sequenced, and detectable features were limited by the absence of alpha or paired-chain data. Because HLA typing was unavailable for some donors at each locus, only the typed subset was used in association tests. In a later analysis, around 17,000 TCR beta sequences were associated with specific HLA alleles at a false discovery rate of 0.05. For the cohort, immune exposure information was limited to CMV serostatus. Over 15 rarely observed V segments, including chromosome 9 orphons, were excluded from the earlier analysis of several hundred of the donors because counts were too low. The presence/absence analyses assumed that sequencing depth was roughly uniform across donors, and that assumption may not be true. Some IMGT-functional V segments, including TRBV6-2 and TRBV6-3, could not be told apart with the 87-base-pair reads, so those segments were excluded. Across donors, most TCR sequences were observed very rarely, whereas some public TCRs were present in many individuals. A later analysis found that HLA-associated TCR beta chains were more clonally expanded and had lower generation probabilities than equally common non-associated chains.

The CDR3 has 16 amino acids, counting the end cysteine and phenylalanine. Solely the CDR3 DNA is kept, with 48 bases framed from the first base. The germline V gene encodes CDR1 KGHSH and CDR2 LQKENI. V lost 3 bases and J lost 7 bases, and the count of bases not matched to a germline gene is 10. This clone appeared once. Its antigen specificity is not known. Base qualities are not provided; no much larger clone lies one nucleotide away. Other DNA sequences in the same sample also yield this CDR3. The receptor library was made with the immunoSEQ multiplex PCR assay. The multiplex PCR relied on a mix of 60 forward primers for TCR Vbeta segments and 13 reverse primers for TCR Jbeta segments. A multiplex PCR assay on genomic DNA amplified the CDR3 region of rearranged TCR beta genes. The amplified TCR beta libraries were sequenced on the Illumina HiSeq System as 87-base-pair reads. The original pipeline was this. A later analysis counted about 80 million unique TCR beta chains across the 600 to 850 repertoires, and some 12 million of these chains were shared by at least two donors. A nearest-neighbor algorithm error-corrected the raw reads and collapsed the reads into unique sequences, merging closely related sequences to remove PCR and sequencing errors. CDR3 sequences were aligned to IMGT reference sequences to assign V, D and J gene segments. For a sequence to be retained, a match of at least six nucleotides was required to both a V gene segment and a J gene segment. Rearrangements were classified as productive when the CDR3 lacked stop codons and remained in frame with V and J, and all other rearrangements were classified as non-productive. Following IMGT convention, CDR3 was defined as the stretch from the second conserved V-encoded cysteine up to the conserved J-encoded phenylalanine. Sequences without an unambiguous match to a single V gene segment were excluded from the earlier analysis of several hundred of the donors. An earlier analysis of just under 600 of the donors called V segments functional above 56.7% productive rearrangements and segregating when the between-donor standard deviation exceeded 5%. A statistical classification framework was built for diagnosing cytomegalovirus status from the catalog of TCR beta chain sequences. In a later analysis, TCR nucleotide sequences were compared against IMGT/GENE-DB human TR gene sequences so that V and J genes could be assigned. In a later analysis, CDR3 sequences and most-parsimonious VDJ recombination scenarios were assigned using the TCRdist pipeline. In a later analysis, each TCR beta chain was defined by its CDR3 amino acid sequence together with its V-gene family, and reads without a unique V-gene family were excluded. As a way to deal with suspected cross-contamination and a sequencing artifact, a later analysis dropped roughly 620 nucleotide sequences that were highly shared and had low generation probability. In a later analysis, a clonal expansion index was calculated for each public chain from normalized within-repertoire ranks of inferred template counts. A later analysis computed generation probabilities with a VDJ recombination model fitted to out-of-frame rearrangements, and checked the results against IGoR. In a later analysis, TCR-TCR, TCR-HLA and TCR-CMV co-occurrence was scored with hypergeometric tests, and a repertoire-size bias correction was applied to TCR pairs. In a later analysis, false discovery rates were estimated by permuting HLA or CMV assignments 20 times. In a later analysis, co-occurring TCRs were grouped using DBSCAN, with TCRdist sequence similarity added in when clustering inside HLA-allele-positive subsets. For co-occurrence clustering, repertoires with fewer than 30,000 or more than 120,000 public chains were excluded, along with 5 or 6 repertoires with anomalous nucleotide sharing. TCRdb retrieved this table from immuneACCESS and kept in-frame rearrangements only. Not all clones are present; in checked studies, unresolved V genes account for under half, and no reason is known for the remainder. V, J and clone size derive from that table, while D and trimming were established from the DNA sequence. The sample table holds roughly 220,000 clones, of which 70% were seen once. The biggest ten clones account for 2.6% of the sample.

The cohort was made up of hundreds of healthy bone marrow donors. At the time of sampling, all cohort members were nominally healthy, though unrecorded immune exposures were likely present. The donor tested CMV seropositive, placing the donor among the approximately 290 seropositive members of the cohort. Every donor gave a peripheral blood sample, and the peripheral blood mononuclear cells from that sample were used for TCR beta sequencing. The Qiagen DNeasy Blood Extraction Kit was used to extract genomic DNA from the blood cell samples. Sequencing used PBMCs. This TCR was sampled from a man aged 40-55 years in good health and CMV-seropositive. Recombination connected TRBV18 to TRBJ2-1; 9 bases in the junction line up with TRBD1. The CDR3 loop reads CASSPYGTGRENEQFF. The nucleotide sequence is given as TGTGCCAGCTCACCCTACGGGACAGGGCGGGAGAATGAGCAGTTCTTC.